The sequence of this TCR beta chain was determined in a study of T cell repertoires in cytomegalovirus infection (dated by TCRdb to between 2018 and 2020). Regarding the complete study: Alongside well-studied HLA-B-restricted epitopes, the peptide stimulations were aimed at recently identified HLA-C-restricted CMV epitopes, whose presentation resists viral immunomodulation. Because public TCR beta signatures pointed to carriage of CMV infection together with the matching HLA type, the HLA type of each donor mattered for the analysis. Study-level results and caveats: The ex vivo response was dominated by HLA-C-restricted CMV-specific TCR beta clonotypes, which also provided the single most frequent clonotype in two of eight donors. Cumulative frequency of public TCR beta family members discriminated carriers of CMV infection plus the relevant HLA type in this cohort and an independent approximately 350-donor cohort.

The CDR3 numbers 11 residues from cysteine through phenylalanine. The retained sequence is limited to the CDR3, 33 bases, with the frame set at the first base. The germline V gene gives CDR1 as MNHEY and CDR2 as SVGEGT. Deletion took 2 bases off V and 6 bases off J, with a span of 4 bases between the germline ends. This specimen's treatment or condition label, interpreted: in vitro stimulation with specific CMV peptide epitopes to enrich CMV-specific T cells. The data were produced on an Illumina HiSeq 1500. TCRdb handled the public reads itself, with Q25 trimming in fastp and clone calling in MiXCR, and kept productive beta chains. CDR3 protein duplicates are merged, each entry listing the most common genes and DNA. Across this sample there are some 920,000 distinct CDR3 sequences, with about a third seen only once. The ten biggest clones cover around an eighth of the sample. Of note for this clonotype: The specificity of this receptor is unknown. Base qualities are not at hand, and no much larger clone is one base apart.

The clonotype was recovered from a human donor in good health (CMV status not recorded). Some clones in this sample may be carry-over from other donors' samples. The specimen comprised cultured CD8+ T cells from PBMCs, sampled from culture after CMV antigen stimulation. The chain employs TRBV6-2 or TRBV6-3 and TRBJ1-2; too little of a D gene remains to name it. The CDR3 corresponds to CASSYPDGYTF. The DNA sequence is as follows: TGTGCCAGCAGTTACCCGGATGGCTACACCTTC.